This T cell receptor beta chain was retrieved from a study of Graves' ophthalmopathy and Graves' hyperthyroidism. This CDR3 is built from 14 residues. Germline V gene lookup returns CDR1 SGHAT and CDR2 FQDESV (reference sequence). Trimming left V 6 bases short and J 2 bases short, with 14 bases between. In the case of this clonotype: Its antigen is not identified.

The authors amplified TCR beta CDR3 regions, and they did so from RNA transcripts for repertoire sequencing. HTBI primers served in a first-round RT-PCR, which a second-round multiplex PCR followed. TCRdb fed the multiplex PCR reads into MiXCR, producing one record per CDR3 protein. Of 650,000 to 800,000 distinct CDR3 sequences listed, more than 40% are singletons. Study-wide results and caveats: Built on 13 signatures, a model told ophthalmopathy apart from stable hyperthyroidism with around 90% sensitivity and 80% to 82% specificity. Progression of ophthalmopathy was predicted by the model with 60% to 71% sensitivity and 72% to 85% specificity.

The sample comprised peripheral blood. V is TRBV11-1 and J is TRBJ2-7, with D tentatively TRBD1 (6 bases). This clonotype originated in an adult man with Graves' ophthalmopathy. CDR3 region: CASRHGGPPYEQYF. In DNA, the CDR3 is TGTGCCAGCAGACATGGGGGCCCTCCCTACGAGCAGTACTTC.